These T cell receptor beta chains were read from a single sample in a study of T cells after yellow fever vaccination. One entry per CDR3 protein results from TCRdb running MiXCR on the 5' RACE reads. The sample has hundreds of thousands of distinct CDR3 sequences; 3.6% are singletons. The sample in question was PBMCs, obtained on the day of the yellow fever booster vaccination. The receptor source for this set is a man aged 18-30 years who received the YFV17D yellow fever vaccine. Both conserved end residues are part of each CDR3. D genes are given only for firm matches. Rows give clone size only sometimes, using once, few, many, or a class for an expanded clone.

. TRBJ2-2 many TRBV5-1 CASSLRGLSLTGELFF TGCGCCAGCAGCTTGAGGGGACTGTCTCTCACCGGGGAGCTGTTTTTT
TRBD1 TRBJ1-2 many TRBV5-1 CASSFPGQGAGYTF TGCGCCAGCAGCTTTCCGGGACAGGGGGCCGGCTACACCTTC
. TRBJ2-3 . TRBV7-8 CASRVASTDTQYF TGTGCCAGCAGGGTAGCTAGCACAGATACGCAGTATTTT
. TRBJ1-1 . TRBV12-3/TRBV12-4 CASSLGSQSTEAFF TGTGCCAGCAGTTTAGGGAGTCAGAGCACTGAAGCTTTCTTT
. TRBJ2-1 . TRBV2 CACTAGFDEQFF TGTGCCTGCACGGCAGGGTTCGATGAGCAGTTCTTC
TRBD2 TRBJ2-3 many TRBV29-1 CSVEGWPAGGGTDTQYF TGCAGCGTTGAAGGGTGGCCCGCGGGGGGGGGCACAGATACGCAGTATTTT
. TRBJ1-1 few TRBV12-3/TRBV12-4 CASLSSGRNMNTEAFF TGTGCCAGCTTAAGCTCGGGAAGGAACATGAACACTGAAGCTTTCTTT
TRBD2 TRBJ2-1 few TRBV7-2 CASSRGGLLEGEQFF TGTGCCAGCAGCCGGGGGGGACTCTTGGAAGGTGAGCAGTTCTTC
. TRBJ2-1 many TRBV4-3 CASSQDGPVAF TGCGCCAGCAGCCAAGATGGGCCTGTTGCATTC
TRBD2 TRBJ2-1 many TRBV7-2 CASSPELAGGPHEQFF TGTGCCAGCAGTCCCGAACTAGCGGGGGGGCCCCATGAGCAGTTCTTC
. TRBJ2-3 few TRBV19 CASRRGDITDTQYF TGTGCCAGTAGACGGGGGGACATCACAGATACGCAGTATTTT
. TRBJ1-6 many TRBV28 CASTSRDNSPLHF TGTGCCAGCACGTCCCGCGATAATTCACCCCTCCACTTT
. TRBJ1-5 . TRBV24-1 CATSDSNQPQHF TGTGCCACCAGCGATAGCAATCAGCCCCAGCATTTT
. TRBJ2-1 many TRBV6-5 CASSSGVDEQFF TGTGCCAGCAGTTCCGGGGTAGATGAGCAGTTCTTC
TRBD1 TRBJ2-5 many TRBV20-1 CSASGQGAGRETQYF TGCAGTGCTAGCGGGCAGGGGGCCGGTCGAGAGACCCAGTACTTC
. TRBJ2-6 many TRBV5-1 CASSPGSTGANVLTF TGCGCCAGCAGCCCCGGCTCGACTGGGGCCAACGTCCTGACTTTC
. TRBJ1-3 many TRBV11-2 CASSWRGVPSGNTIYF TGTGCCAGCAGCTGGCGGGGGGTACCCTCTGGAAACACCATATATTTT